A selection of T cell receptor beta chains follows, all from one sample in a study of HIV-infected children after antiretroviral therapy interruption. From the 3' RACE reads, TCRdb called clonotypes with MiXCR, one entry per CDR3 protein. The data contain some 51,000 distinct CDR3 sequences, about 4.3% of them singletons. Sequencing used CD45RA+ CD4+ T cells from PBMCs, pooled from several time points, obtained from a donor given antiretroviral therapy, either interrupted or continuous. These receptors all stem from a pool of human donors with HIV. Each CDR3 is given with its conserved first and last residue. A D gene is named only where the DNA matches it firmly. Clone size is shown for a subset of rows, as once, few, many or a class of expanded clone.

j_call: TRBJ2-1
v_call: TRBV9
d_call: -
clone_size: many
cdr3_nt: TGTGCCAGCAGCACCCGCCGTTGGGATGAGCAGTTCTTC
cdr3_aa: CASSTRRWDEQFF

j_call: TRBJ1-2
v_call: TRBV6-9
d_call: TRBD1
clone_size: -
cdr3_nt: TGTGCCAGCAGTGGACAGGGTGGCTACACCTTC
cdr3_aa: CASSGQGGYTF

j_call: TRBJ1-1
v_call: TRBV21-1
d_call: -
clone_size: -
cdr3_nt: TGTGCCAGCAGCAAAGAAAAAAGCCGGGACACCCCCGGGTTGAGAGCTTTCTTT
cdr3_aa: CASSKEKSRDTPGLRAFF

j_call: TRBJ2-1
v_call: TRBV3-1
d_call: -
clone_size: many
cdr3_nt: TGTGCCAGCAGCCAATTGGCTGAGCAGTTCTTC
cdr3_aa: CASSQLAEQFF

j_call: TRBJ2-7
v_call: TRBV12-3/TRBV12-4
d_call: TRBD2
clone_size: many
cdr3_nt: TGTGCCAGCAGTCCGGGACTAGCGGGGGGCTACGAGCAGTACTTC
cdr3_aa: CASSPGLAGGYEQYF

j_call: TRBJ1-6
v_call: TRBV3-1
d_call: TRBD1
clone_size: many
cdr3_nt: TGTGCCAGCAGCCCAGGGGGAGGCCCCAATTCACCCCTCCACTTT
cdr3_aa: CASSPGGGPNSPLHF

j_call: TRBJ1-6
v_call: TRBV29-1
d_call: TRBD1
clone_size: many
cdr3_nt: TGCAGCGTCCGGACAGGGGCAAATGATTCACCCCTCCACTTT
cdr3_aa: CSVRTGANDSPLHF

j_call: TRBJ1-2
v_call: TRBV12-3/TRBV12-4
d_call: -
clone_size: many
cdr3_nt: TGTGCCAGCAGTGCTTCCTTTAGGTCCCCTGGCTACACCTTC
cdr3_aa: CASSASFRSPGYTF

j_call: TRBJ2-3
v_call: TRBV18
d_call: TRBD1
clone_size: many
cdr3_nt: TGTGCCAGCTCACCACCCTTGACAGGGGACTTGAGCACAGATACGCAGTATTTT
cdr3_aa: CASSPPLTGDLSTDTQYF

j_call: TRBJ1-2
v_call: TRBV28
d_call: -
clone_size: many
cdr3_nt: TGTGCCAGCAGTTTATCAGCAATGCGTGGCTACACCTTC
cdr3_aa: CASSLSAMRGYTF

j_call: TRBJ1-4
v_call: TRBV19
d_call: -
clone_size: few
cdr3_nt: TGTGCCAGTAGTATTGACGCAGCAACTAATGAAAAACTGTTTTTT
cdr3_aa: CASSIDAATNEKLFF

j_call: TRBJ2-1
v_call: TRBV28
d_call: TRBD1
clone_size: many
cdr3_nt: TGTGCCAGCAGTTCTCCAGGACAGGGTTTCGCGAATGAGCAGTTCTTC
cdr3_aa: CASSSPGQGFANEQFF

j_call: TRBJ2-7
v_call: TRBV11-1
d_call: -
clone_size: many
cdr3_nt: TGTGCCAGCAGCTTATCCCGGCAGGGGTACACAGACGAGCAGTACTTC
cdr3_aa: CASSLSRQGYTDEQYF

j_call: TRBJ2-5
v_call: TRBV5-6
d_call: -
clone_size: -
cdr3_nt: TGTGCCAGCAGCTGGACAGACGACGAGACCCAGTACTTC
cdr3_aa: CASSWTDDETQYF

j_call: TRBJ2-1
v_call: TRBV20-1
d_call: -
clone_size: many
cdr3_nt: TGCAGTGCTAGACAGCAGACTAACAATGAGCAGTTCTTC
cdr3_aa: CSARQQTNNEQFF

j_call: TRBJ2-7
v_call: TRBV5-6
d_call: TRBD1
clone_size: -
cdr3_nt: TGTGCCAGCAGCTTGCCGGACAGGTTCCACGAGCAGTACTTC
cdr3_aa: CASSLPDRFHEQYF

j_call: TRBJ1-1
v_call: TRBV20-1
d_call: -
clone_size: -
cdr3_nt: TGCAGTGCTAGTCTCCCGAACACTGAAGCTTTCTTT
cdr3_aa: CSASLPNTEAFF

j_call: TRBJ2-3
v_call: TRBV20-1
d_call: -
clone_size: -
cdr3_nt: TGCAGTGCTAGAGAGGTCAGGGCGAACACAGATACGCAGTATTTT
cdr3_aa: CSAREVRANTDTQYF

j_call: TRBJ2-7
v_call: TRBV5-1
d_call: TRBD1
clone_size: many
cdr3_nt: TGCGCCAGCAGCTTGGGGGGACAGAGCTCCTACGAGCAGTACTTC
cdr3_aa: CASSLGGQSSYEQYF

j_call: TRBJ2-5
v_call: TRBV20-1
d_call: TRBD2
clone_size: many
cdr3_nt: TGCAGTGCTAGACTCTCAGCCGGGGGGGAGACCCAGTACTTC
cdr3_aa: CSARLSAGGETQYF

j_call: TRBJ1-1
v_call: TRBV3-1
d_call: -
clone_size: -
cdr3_nt: TGTGCCAGCAGCCGCAAGACAGTGAACACTGAAGCTTTCTTT
cdr3_aa: CASSRKTVNTEAFF

j_call: TRBJ2-1
v_call: TRBV7-2
d_call: -
clone_size: many
cdr3_nt: TGTGCCAGCAGCTCCTTTCGACAGCCTAACAATGAGCAGTTCTTC
cdr3_aa: CASSSFRQPNNEQFF

j_call: TRBJ2-7
v_call: TRBV29-1
d_call: -
clone_size: many
cdr3_nt: TGCAGCGGGTTAGGACAGAGCTACGAGCAGTACTTC
cdr3_aa: CSGLGQSYEQYF

j_call: TRBJ2-3
v_call: TRBV29-1
d_call: -
clone_size: few
cdr3_nt: TGCAGCGTTAGAGAGGGCCGGTCCACAGATACGCAGTATTTT
cdr3_aa: CSVREGRSTDTQYF

j_call: TRBJ1-1
v_call: TRBV6-5
d_call: TRBD1
clone_size: many
cdr3_nt: TGTGCCAGCAGTTACTCCAAACAGGGGGCGAGATCTTTCTTT
cdr3_aa: CASSYSKQGARSFF

j_call: TRBJ2-7
v_call: TRBV28
d_call: -
clone_size: many
cdr3_nt: TGTGCCAGCAGTAGCTGGAGCGAGCAGTACTTC
cdr3_aa: CASSSWSEQYF

j_call: TRBJ2-1
v_call: TRBV24-1
d_call: -
clone_size: many
cdr3_nt: TGTGCCACCAGTGACCCCCAGGAGGCAGAGGGTTACAATGAGCAGTTCTTC
cdr3_aa: CATSDPQEAEGYNEQFF

j_call: TRBJ2-2
v_call: TRBV5-4
d_call: TRBD2
clone_size: few
cdr3_nt: TGTGCCAGCAGCTTGCCTCAAGCGGGGACCGGGGAGCTGTTTTTT
cdr3_aa: CASSLPQAGTGELFF

j_call: TRBJ1-1
v_call: TRBV24-1
d_call: -
clone_size: many
cdr3_nt: TGTGCCACCAGTGATTCCCCTGACACTGAAGCTTTCTTT
cdr3_aa: CATSDSPDTEAFF

j_call: TRBJ2-3
v_call: TRBV6-5
d_call: -
clone_size: many
cdr3_nt: TGTGCCAGCAGTTACTCGGCGGGCACAGATACGCAGTATTTT
cdr3_aa: CASSYSAGTDTQYF

j_call: TRBJ1-6
v_call: TRBV7-9
d_call: TRBD1
clone_size: many
cdr3_nt: TGTGCCAGCAGCTTGGGACAGGGGTTAAATTCACCCCTCCACTTT
cdr3_aa: CASSLGQGLNSPLHF

j_call: TRBJ1-5
v_call: TRBV6-1
d_call: -
clone_size: many
cdr3_nt: TGTGCCAGCAGGACACATAGCAATCAGCCCCAGCATTTT
cdr3_aa: CASRTHSNQPQHF

j_call: TRBJ2-7
v_call: TRBV28
d_call: -
clone_size: many
cdr3_nt: TGTGCCAGCAGCCCAGGGGTATCCTACGAGCAGTACTTC
cdr3_aa: CASSPGVSYEQYF

j_call: TRBJ2-4
v_call: TRBV13
d_call: TRBD1
clone_size: many
cdr3_nt: TGTGCCTCCGGGACAGGCAACATTCAGTACTTC
cdr3_aa: CASGTGNIQYF

j_call: TRBJ2-7
v_call: TRBV23-1
d_call: -
clone_size: many
cdr3_nt: TGCGCCAGCCCAGGGACCTACGAGCAGTACTTC
cdr3_aa: CASPGTYEQYF

j_call: TRBJ2-7
v_call: TRBV7-2
d_call: -
clone_size: few
cdr3_nt: TGTGCCAGCAGCTATTCCGGGACGGAAGACTACGAGCAGTACTTC
cdr3_aa: CASSYSGTEDYEQYF

j_call: TRBJ1-2
v_call: TRBV6-1
d_call: -
clone_size: many
cdr3_nt: TGTGCCAGCAGCAGAGTCCCGACCGGGAAGTTTGAGGGCTACACCTTC
cdr3_aa: CASSRVPTGKFEGYTF

j_call: TRBJ2-7
v_call: TRBV24-1
d_call: -
clone_size: many
cdr3_nt: TGTGCCACCAGTGACCCGGGCTCTCCTGGGGAGCAGTACTTC
cdr3_aa: CATSDPGSPGEQYF

j_call: TRBJ2-3
v_call: TRBV20-1
d_call: -
clone_size: many
cdr3_nt: TGCAGTGCTAGGGACGGTCGTACAGATACGCAGTATTTT
cdr3_aa: CSARDGRTDTQYF

j_call: TRBJ2-5
v_call: TRBV19
d_call: -
clone_size: few
cdr3_nt: TGTGCCAGTAGCAGGTTGCTCGAGGAGACCCAGTACTTC
cdr3_aa: CASSRLLEETQYF

j_call: TRBJ1-4
v_call: TRBV2
d_call: TRBD1
clone_size: few
cdr3_nt: TGTGCCAGCAGTGAGCAGGGACAGGAGGATGAAAAACTGTTTTTT
cdr3_aa: CASSEQGQEDEKLFF

j_call: TRBJ1-2
v_call: TRBV28
d_call: -
clone_size: many
cdr3_nt: TGTGCCAGCAGGCCCCCGGGACCAGGCAACTATGGCTACACCTTC
cdr3_aa: CASRPPGPGNYGYTF

j_call: TRBJ2-5
v_call: TRBV5-4
d_call: TRBD2
clone_size: many
cdr3_nt: TGTGCCAGCGCCGACAAGGTCCTGGGGGGGAAAGAGACCCAGTACTTC
cdr3_aa: CASADKVLGGKETQYF

j_call: TRBJ2-7
v_call: TRBV5-8
d_call: -
clone_size: many
cdr3_nt: TGTGCCACCAAGGGTACGGGCAACTGGGGGGAGCAGTACTTC
cdr3_aa: CATKGTGNWGEQYF

j_call: TRBJ1-2
v_call: TRBV24-1
d_call: -
clone_size: -
cdr3_nt: TGTGCCACCTCAAGGGAAGGCTATGGCTACACCTTC
cdr3_aa: CATSREGYGYTF

j_call: TRBJ1-4
v_call: TRBV3-2
d_call: -
clone_size: -
cdr3_nt: TGTGCCAGCAGCCCCGGACGGACCGACAGGGAAAAACTGTTTTTT
cdr3_aa: CASSPGRTDREKLFF

j_call: TRBJ1-2
v_call: TRBV23-1
d_call: TRBD1
clone_size: many
cdr3_nt: TGCGCCAGCAGCGGGACAGGGGGCTCAAACTATGGCTACACCTTC
cdr3_aa: CASSGTGGSNYGYTF

j_call: TRBJ1-3
v_call: TRBV6-1
d_call: -
clone_size: many
cdr3_nt: TGTGCCAGCAGTAGCCCGACCGGAAACACCATATATTTT
cdr3_aa: CASSSPTGNTIYF

j_call: TRBJ2-2
v_call: TRBV29-1
d_call: -
clone_size: many
cdr3_nt: TGCAGCGTGGAGACTCAGGGAGACACCGGGGAGCTGTTTTTT
cdr3_aa: CSVETQGDTGELFF